This TCR beta chain comes out of a study of T-cell reconstitution after alpha-beta-depleted transplantation in children. The TCRbeta library was prepared with unique molecular identifiers. TCRdb ran MiXCR on the PCR reads and lists one entry per CDR3 protein. This table holds hundreds of thousands of distinct CDR3 sequences, approximately 14% found once. This clonotype was recorded at least ten times. Germline CDR1 reads SGHTA; CDR2 reads FQGNSA. The ends were cut back, 2 bases at V and 7 bases at J, with 18 bases in the middle. There are 16 residues in the CDR3. The genes are TRBV7-2 and TRBJ2-1; tentative D call: TRBD2 (5 bases). The sequence came from a girl aged 2 to 10 with congenital amegakaryocytic thrombocytopenia, due to receive a stem cell transplant. This specimen was PBMCs, taken before TCRalphabeta/CD19-depleted stem cell transplant. In DNA, the CDR3 is TGTGCCAGCAGCTTATTGAGCGGAGCCCTCGGGAATGAGCAGTTCTTC. Protein: CASSLLSGALGNEQFF.